A selection of T cell receptor beta chains follows, all from one sample in a study of vaccination effects on CD4 cells after COVID-19. Produced via immunoSEQ multiplex PCR; TCRdb's table is partial and in-frame only. This table holds about 19,000 clones, around four fifths found once. For these receptors, no antigen is known. The sample consisted of CD4+ T cells from PBMCs cultured with SARS-CoV-2 spike peptides, taken before COVID-19 vaccination. All receptors derive from a human donor who had a prior SARS-CoV-2 infection. Each CDR3 is given with its conserved first and last residue. A D gene is named only where the DNA matches it firmly. Part of the rows lack a size; the others show once, few, many or a class for expanded clones.

TRBJ2-7 TRBV19 TRBD2 . CASSILGTSGGHEQYF TGTGCCAGTAGTATCTTGGGGACTAGCGGGGGCCACGAGCAGTACTTC
TRBJ1-1 TRBV4-1 TRBD1 once CASSHPQGLNTEAFF TGCGCCAGCAGCCACCCACAGGGGCTGAACACTGAAGCTTTCTTT
TRBJ1-5 TRBV15 . . CATSRGAGDQPQHF TGTGCCACCAGCAGAGGGGCAGGGGACCAGCCCCAGCATTTT
TRBJ2-3 TRBV7-9 . . CASSYDRTDTQYF TGTGCCAGCAGCTACGACAGGACAGATACGCAGTATTTT
TRBJ2-5 TRBV3-1/TRBV3-2 . few CASSESFASAGETQYF TGTGCCAGCAGCGAGTCTTTTGCTAGCGCGGGAGAGACCCAGTACTTC
TRBJ1-1 TRBV7-2 TRBD1 . CASSWTGARGTEAFF TGTGCCAGCAGCTGGACAGGGGCTCGGGGCACTGAAGCTTTCTTT
TRBJ1-1 TRBV6-1 . . CASSERGRTAFF TGTGCCAGCAGTGAAAGGGGTCGAACAGCTTTCTTT
TRBJ2-7 TRBV4-1 TRBD1 . CASSRGTGPYEQYF TGCGCCAGCAGCCGAGGGACAGGGCCCTACGAGCAGTACTTC
TRBJ2-1 TRBV12-5 . . CASGLADGLRKGNEQFF TGTGCTAGTGGTTTAGCGGATGGGTTAAGGAAGGGGAATGAGCAGTTCTTC
TRBJ2-5 TRBV5-4 TRBD2 . CASSLGLAQETQYF TGTGCCAGCAGCTTGGGACTAGCCCAAGAGACCCAGTACTTC
TRBJ1-2 TRBV28 . . CASEGYGYTF TGTGCCAGCGAGGGATATGGCTACACCTTC
TRBJ2-2 TRBV4-1 . . CASSQDLARGTGELFF TGCGCCAGCAGCCAAGATTTAGCCCGGGGCACCGGGGAGCTGTTTTTT
TRBJ2-1 TRBV9 TRBD1 few CASSVGGTANEQFF TGTGCCAGCAGCGTAGGGGGGACAGCGAATGAGCAGTTCTTC
TRBJ2-3 TRBV11-2 TRBD2 . CASRRREDTDTQYF TGTGCCAGCAGGAGGCGGGAGGACACAGATACGCAGTATTTT
TRBJ2-2 TRBV4-3 . . CASSRGLAQQNTGELFF TGCGCCAGCAGCCGAGGACTTGCGCAGCAGAACACCGGGGAGCTGTTTTTT
TRBJ1-2 TRBV6-2/TRBV6-3 TRBD1 . CASSPRDRTNYGYTF TGTGCCAGCAGCCCGCGGGACAGAACTAACTATGGCTACACCTTC
TRBJ2-1 TRBV5-1 . . CASRYGGPLNEQFF TGCGCCAGCAGGTACGGGGGGCCCTTAAATGAGCAGTTCTTC
TRBJ2-7 TRBV7-6 TRBD2 . CASSRGAGDSYEQYF TGTGCCAGCAGCCGGGGCGCGGGGGACTCCTACGAGCAGTACTTC
TRBJ2-1 TRBV19 TRBD1 once CASSIGGQGSYNEQFF TGTGCCAGTAGTATAGGCGGACAGGGTTCCTACAATGAGCAGTTCTTC
TRBJ1-5 TRBV6-5 . . CASSWALVNQPQHF TGTGCCAGCAGTTGGGCATTGGTCAATCAGCCCCAGCATTTT
TRBJ2-7 TRBV11-1 TRBD2 . CASSWTSGRSEQYF TGTGCCAGCTCCTGGACTAGCGGGAGGTCCGAGCAGTACTTC
TRBJ2-1 TRBV13 TRBD2 . CASSRGLAGGPSSYNEQFF TGTGCCAGCAGCCGGGGACTAGCGGGAGGTCCAAGCTCCTACAATGAGCAGTTCTTC
TRBJ2-1 TRBV7-2 . few CASRVGGLYEQFF TGTGCCAGCAGGGTTGGAGGCCTCTATGAGCAGTTCTTC
TRBJ1-6 TRBV2 TRBD1 . CASSGDRDSYNSPLHF TGTGCCAGCAGTGGGGACAGAGACTCCTATAATTCACCCCTCCACTTT
TRBJ2-1 TRBV9 TRBD2 once CASSARGGVSYNEQFF TGTGCCAGCAGCGCTCGGGGGGGAGTGTCCTACAATGAGCAGTTCTTC
TRBJ1-6 TRBV19 TRBD1 . CASSDSDRGSGSPLHF TGTGCCAGTAGTGATAGTGACAGGGGTTCGGGTTCACCCCTCCACTTT
TRBJ2-3 TRBV7-9 TRBD1 . CASSGLDRGIAYTQYF TGTGCCAGCAGCGGCTTGGACAGGGGTATCGCTTATACGCAGTATTTT
TRBJ2-2 TRBV9 TRBD1 once CASSASDRVPPNAGELFF TGTGCCAGCAGCGCCTCGGACAGGGTTCCCCCGAACGCCGGGGAGCTGTTTTTT
TRBJ1-1 TRBV28 . . CASSPSGTSAFF TGTGCCAGCAGTCCCTCAGGGACCTCAGCTTTCTTT
TRBJ1-5 TRBV28 TRBD1 few CASSLRPGQGSRQPQHF TGTGCCAGCAGTTTACGTCCGGGACAGGGTTCTCGTCAGCCCCAGCATTTT
TRBJ2-1 TRBV5-1 TRBD1 . CASSTNPTGLGNEQFF TGCGCCAGCTCCACGAACCCGACAGGGCTGGGCAATGAGCAGTTCTTC
TRBJ2-1 TRBV7-3 . . CASSLKSWVERYNEQFF TGTGCCAGCAGCTTAAAGTCTTGGGTTGAGCGCTACAATGAGCAGTTCTTC
TRBJ2-3 TRBV9 . . CASSVRRGTDTQYF TGTGCCAGCAGCGTCCGGCGGGGCACAGATACGCAGTATTTT
TRBJ1-2 TRBV4-1 . . CASSQGVGSYTF TGCGCCAGCAGCCAAGGAGTCGGCAGCTACACCTTC
TRBJ2-4 TRBV5-1 . . CASSLSGGTNKNIQYF TGCGCCAGCAGCTTGAGTGGCGGGACCAACAAAAACATTCAGTACTTC
TRBJ2-1 TRBV5-8 . . CASSRTGTLYNEQFF TGTGCCAGCAGCCGAACCGGGACTCTCTACAATGAGCAGTTCTTC
TRBJ1-3 TRBV24-1 . . CAVPDKTGSVGDTIYF TGTGCCGTTCCGGACAAAACAGGATCCGTGGGTGACACCATATATTTT